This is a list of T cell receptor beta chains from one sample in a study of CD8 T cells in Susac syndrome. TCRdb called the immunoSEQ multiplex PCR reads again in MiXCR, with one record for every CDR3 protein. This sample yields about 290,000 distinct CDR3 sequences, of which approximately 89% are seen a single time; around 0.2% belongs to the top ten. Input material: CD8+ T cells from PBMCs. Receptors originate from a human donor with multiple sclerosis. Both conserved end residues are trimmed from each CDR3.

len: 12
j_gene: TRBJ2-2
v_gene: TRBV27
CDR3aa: ASSSSFNTGELF

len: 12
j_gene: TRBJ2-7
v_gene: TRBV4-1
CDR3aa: ASSQAAPASEQY

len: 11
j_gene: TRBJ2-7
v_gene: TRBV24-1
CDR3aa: ATSDPNEDEQY

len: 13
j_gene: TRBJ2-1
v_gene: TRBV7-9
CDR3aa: ASLLGTSGYNEQF

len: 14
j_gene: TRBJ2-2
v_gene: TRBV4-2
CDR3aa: ASSQEELAGTGELF

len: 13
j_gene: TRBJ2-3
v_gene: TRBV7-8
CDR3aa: ATSPGLGSTDTQY

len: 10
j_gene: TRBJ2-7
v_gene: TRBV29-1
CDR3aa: SVPSGSNEQY

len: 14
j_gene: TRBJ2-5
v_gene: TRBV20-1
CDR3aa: SAREPTSDGAETQY

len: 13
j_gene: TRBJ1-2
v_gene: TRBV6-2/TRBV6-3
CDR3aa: ASSYSSGPLYGYT

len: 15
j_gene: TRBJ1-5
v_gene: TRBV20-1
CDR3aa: SARDRGSLLAFSPQH

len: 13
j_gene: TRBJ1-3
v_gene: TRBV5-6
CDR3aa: ASSPGASSGNTIY

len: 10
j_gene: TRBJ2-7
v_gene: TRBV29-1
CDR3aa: SVTTGPYEQY

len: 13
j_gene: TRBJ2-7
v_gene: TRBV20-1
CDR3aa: SARGPGQTTYEQY

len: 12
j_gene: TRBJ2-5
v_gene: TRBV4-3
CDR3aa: ASSQGRAQETQY

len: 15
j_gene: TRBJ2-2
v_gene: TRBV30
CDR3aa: ACSSGGARSYTGELF

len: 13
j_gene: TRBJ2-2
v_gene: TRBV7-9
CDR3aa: ASSHGQTNTGELF

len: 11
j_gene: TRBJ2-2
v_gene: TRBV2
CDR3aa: ASRLLVSGELF

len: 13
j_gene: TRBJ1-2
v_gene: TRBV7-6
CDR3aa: ASSLRSGAPGGYT

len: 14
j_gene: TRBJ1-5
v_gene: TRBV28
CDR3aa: ASSPGVGTGYQPQH

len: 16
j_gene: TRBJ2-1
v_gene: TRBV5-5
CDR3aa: ASSLGWERGAQYNEQF

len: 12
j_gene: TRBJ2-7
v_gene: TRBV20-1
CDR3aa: SARDNPTGYEQY

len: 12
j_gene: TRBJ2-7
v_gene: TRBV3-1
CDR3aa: ASSPGGEGYEQY

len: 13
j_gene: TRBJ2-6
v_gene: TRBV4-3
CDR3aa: ASSQDGSGANVLT

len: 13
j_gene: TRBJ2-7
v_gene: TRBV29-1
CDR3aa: SVEVRDRSSYEQY